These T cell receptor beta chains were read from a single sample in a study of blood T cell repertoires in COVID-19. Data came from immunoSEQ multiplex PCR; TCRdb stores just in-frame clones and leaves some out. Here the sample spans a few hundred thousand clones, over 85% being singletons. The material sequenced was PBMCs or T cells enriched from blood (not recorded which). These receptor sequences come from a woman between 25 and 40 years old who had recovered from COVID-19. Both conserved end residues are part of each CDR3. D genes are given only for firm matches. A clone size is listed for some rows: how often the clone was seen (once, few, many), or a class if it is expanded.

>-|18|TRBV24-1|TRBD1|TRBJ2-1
CATSDLDTGQGTYNEQFF
TGTGCCACCAGTGATCTGGACACGGGACAGGGCACCTACAATGAGCAGTTCTTC
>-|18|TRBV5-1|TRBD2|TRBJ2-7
CASSLGFGLAGEFNEQYF
TGCGCCAGCAGCTTGGGTTTTGGACTAGCGGGTGAATTCAACGAGCAGTACTTC
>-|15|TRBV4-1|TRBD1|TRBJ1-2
CASSHRDRGLSGYTF
TGCGCCAGCAGCCACCGGGACAGGGGCTTGAGTGGCTACACCTTC
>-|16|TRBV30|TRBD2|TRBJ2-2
CAWSGASGRDTGELFF
TGTGCCTGGAGTGGGGCTAGCGGGAGGGACACCGGGGAGCTGTTTTTT
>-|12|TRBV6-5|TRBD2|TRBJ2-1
CASGLAGNEQFF
TGTGCCAGCGGGCTAGCGGGTAATGAGCAGTTCTTC
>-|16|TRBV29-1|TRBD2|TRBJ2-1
CSVAGIAGEGYNEQFF
TGCAGCGTTGCGGGGATAGCGGGAGAGGGCTACAATGAGCAGTTCTTC
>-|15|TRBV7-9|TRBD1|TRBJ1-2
CASSLPGQGHYGYTF
TGTGCCAGCAGCTTACCGGGACAGGGGCACTATGGCTACACCTTC
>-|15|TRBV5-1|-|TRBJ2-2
CASMLQSGGTGELFF
TGCGCCAGCATGCTCCAAAGCGGTGGGACCGGGGAGCTGTTTTTT
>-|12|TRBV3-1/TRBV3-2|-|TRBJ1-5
CASSYRGQPQHF
TGTGCCAGCAGCTATCGAGGTCAGCCCCAGCATTTT
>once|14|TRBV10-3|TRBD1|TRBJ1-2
CAIRGDRGIYGYTF
TGTGCCATCAGGGGGGACAGGGGCATCTATGGCTACACCTTC
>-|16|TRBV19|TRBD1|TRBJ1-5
CASSPRGTGTYQPQHF
TGTGCCAGTAGTCCACGTGGGACAGGTACGTATCAGCCCCAGCATTTT
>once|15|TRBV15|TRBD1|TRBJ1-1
CATSRGHRDRGQAFF
TGTGCCACCAGCAGAGGGCACCGAGACAGGGGACAAGCTTTCTTT
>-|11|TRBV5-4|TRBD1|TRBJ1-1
CASSAGQRLFF
TGTGCCAGCAGCGCGGGACAGCGGCTCTTCTTT
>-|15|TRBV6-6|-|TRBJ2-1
CATLTAGLSYNEQFF
TGTGCCACCCTGACCGCGGGACTCTCCTACAATGAGCAGTTCTTC
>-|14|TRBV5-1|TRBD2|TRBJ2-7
CASSFSGNSYEQYF
TGCGCCAGCAGCTTCAGCGGGAACTCCTACGAGCAGTACTTC
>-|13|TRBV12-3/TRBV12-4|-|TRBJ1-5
CASSLRSGVPQHF
TGTGCCAGCAGTTTAAGGTCAGGGGTCCCCCAGCATTTT
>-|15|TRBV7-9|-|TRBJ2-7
CASSSTANRSYEQYF
TGTGCCAGCAGCTCGACTGCGAACCGTTCCTACGAGCAGTACTTC
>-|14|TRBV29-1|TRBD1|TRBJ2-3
CSARRDRAPDTQYF
TGCAGCGCCAGAAGGGACAGGGCCCCAGATACGCAGTATTTT
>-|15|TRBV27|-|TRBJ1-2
CASSLVAGGRSAYTF
TGTGCCAGCAGTTTAGTGGCGGGCGGCAGGAGTGCTTACACCTTC
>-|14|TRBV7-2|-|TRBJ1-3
CASSPGLRGNTIYF
TGTGCCAGCAGCCCTGGTCTAAGGGGGAACACCATATATTTT
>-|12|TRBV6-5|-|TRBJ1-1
CASSWGEGEAFF
TGTGCCAGCAGTTGGGGGGAGGGTGAAGCTTTCTTT
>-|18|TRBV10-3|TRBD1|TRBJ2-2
CAISESMDRGIRDGELFF
TGTGCCATCAGTGAGTCGATGGACAGGGGGATTCGGGACGGGGAGCTGTTTTTT
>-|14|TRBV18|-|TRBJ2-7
CASSSNRDNYEQYF
TGTGCCAGCTCATCTAACAGGGATAACTACGAGCAGTACTTC